These T cell receptor beta chains were read from a single sample in a study of post-analysis software for immune sequencing data. TCRdb used MiXCR to reprocess the PCR reads, holding one entry per CDR3 protein. The data contain approximately 630,000 distinct CDR3 sequences, 59% of them singletons. Source material: blood. The receptors here all came from a girl aged 2-10 years with multiple sclerosis. Each CDR3 is given with its conserved first and last residue. The D gene is left open where the match is weak.

D gene	CDR3 length	V gene	J gene	CDR3 DNA	CDR3 protein
NA	11	TRBV20-1	TRBJ1-1	TGCAGTGCTAGAGATCTGGCTGAAGCTTTCTTT	CSARDLAEAFF
NA	15	TRBV20-1	TRBJ2-7	TGCAGTGCTCCCCGGAGTGCAGGGGTTCGCTACGAGCAGTACTTC	CSAPRSAGVRYEQYF
TRBD2	15	TRBV7-3	TRBJ2-7	TGTGCCAGCAGCGCCTCCCCAGCGGGGGCCTACGAGCAGTACTTC	CASSASPAGAYEQYF
NA	15	TRBV7-2	TRBJ2-3	TGTGCCAGCAGCACAAGACCGTCGAGCACAGATACGCAGTATTTT	CASSTRPSSTDTQYF
TRBD1	14	TRBV7-2	TRBJ1-1	TGTGCCAGCAGCTTGATCAGGGGGGACACTGAAGCTTTCTTT	CASSLIRGDTEAFF
TRBD1	13	TRBV30	TRBJ2-7	TGTGCCTGGTTACAGGGGTGGACCTACGAGCAGTACTTC	CAWLQGWTYEQYF
TRBD2	15	TRBV20-1	TRBJ2-1	TGCAGTGCTAGATCTTTAGCGGGATCCCACAATGAGCAGTTCTTC	CSARSLAGSHNEQFF
TRBD2	17	TRBV20-1	TRBJ2-1	TGCAGTGCTATCATACTAGCGGGAGCCCACATTAACAATGAGCAGTTCTTC	CSAIILAGAHINNEQFF
NA	16	TRBV19	TRBJ1-6	TGTGCCAGTAGTCTCGGGACTGGGTCCTATAATTCACCCCTCCACTTT	CASSLGTGSYNSPLHF
TRBD2	19	TRBV20-1	TRBJ2-3	TGCAGTGCTAGAGCCTTTCAGCGGGGGGCGATTCCTAGCACAGATACGCAGTATTTT	CSARAFQRGAIPSTDTQYF
NA	14	TRBV20-1	TRBJ2-5	TGCAGTGCTAGAGATATCGCAGACCAAGAGACCCAGTACTTC	CSARDIADQETQYF
NA	12	TRBV7-9	TRBJ1-6	TGTGCCTCAACACGGTTAAATTCACCCCTCCACTTT	CASTRLNSPLHF
NA	14	TRBV15	TRBJ2-5	TGTGCCACCAGCATTTCGAGGGTGGTAGAGACCCAGTACTTC	CATSISRVVETQYF
TRBD1	14	TRBV20-1	TRBJ2-1	TGCAGTGCCGACCGGGACAGGGGGCTCAATGAGCAGTTCTTC	CSADRDRGLNEQFF